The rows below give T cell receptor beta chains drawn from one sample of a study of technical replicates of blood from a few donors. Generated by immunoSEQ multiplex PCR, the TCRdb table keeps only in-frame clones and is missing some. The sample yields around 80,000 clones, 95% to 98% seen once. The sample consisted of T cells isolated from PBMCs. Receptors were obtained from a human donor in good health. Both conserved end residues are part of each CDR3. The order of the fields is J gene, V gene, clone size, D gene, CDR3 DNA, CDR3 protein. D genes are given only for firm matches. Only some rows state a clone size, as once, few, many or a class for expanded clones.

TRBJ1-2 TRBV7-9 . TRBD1 TGTGCCAGCAGCCCCTGGACAGGGGCTCATGGCTACACCTTC CASSPWTGAHGYTF
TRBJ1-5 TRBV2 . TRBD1 TGTGCCAGCAGTTTCGGACAGGGTTGGGATCAGCCCCAGCATTTT CASSFGQGWDQPQHF
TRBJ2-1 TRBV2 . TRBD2 TGTGCCAGCAGACGAGGAGCGGGGGGCTACAATGAGCAGTTCTTC CASRRGAGGYNEQFF
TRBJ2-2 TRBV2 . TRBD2 TGTGCCAGCGCACCTCTAGCGGGGGGAGGCGGGGAGCTGTTTTTT CASAPLAGGGGELFF
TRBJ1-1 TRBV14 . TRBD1 TGTGCCAGCCTGCAGGGGCGGAGGACAGGGAAGCTGAACACTGAAGCTTTCTTT CASLQGRRTGKLNTEAFF
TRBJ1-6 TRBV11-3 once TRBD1 TGTGCCAGCAGCTCCCAGGGGACAGGGACTAATTCACCCCTCCACTTT CASSSQGTGTNSPLHF
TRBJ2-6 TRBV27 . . TGTGCCAGCAGTTTAGGGGTAGCAGGGGCTGGGGCCAACGTCCTGACTTTC CASSLGVAGAGANVLTF
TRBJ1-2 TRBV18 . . TGTGCCAGCTCACCCCGCGAAGAGAGTAACTATGGCTACACCTTC CASSPREESNYGYTF
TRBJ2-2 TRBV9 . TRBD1 TGTGCCAGCAGGGGGACAGGGCTATTTAACACCGGGGAGCTGTTTTTT CASRGTGLFNTGELFF
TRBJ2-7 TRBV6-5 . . TGTGCCAGCAGTTACCTCAGGACAGTGGAGGAGCAGTACTTC CASSYLRTVEEQYF
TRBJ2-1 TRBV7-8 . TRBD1 TGTGCCAGCAGCTCATTTCGGACAGGCGACGGGAACAATGAGCAGTTCTTC CASSSFRTGDGNNEQFF
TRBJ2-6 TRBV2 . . TGTGCCAGCAGGAGACAGGTTTCTGGGGCCAACGTCCTGACTTTC CASRRQVSGANVLTF
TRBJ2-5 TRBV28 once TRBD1 TGTGCCAGCACCAGGTGGTGGGACAGGCGGTACCAAGAGACCCAGTACTTC CASTRWWDRRYQETQYF
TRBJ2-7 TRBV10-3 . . TGTGCCATCAGTGAGGGGGGCCAGGTCTACGAGCAGTACTTC CAISEGGQVYEQYF
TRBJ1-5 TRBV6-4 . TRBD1 TGTGCCAGCAGTGGACAGGGGACTCAGCCCCAGCATTTT CASSGQGTQPQHF
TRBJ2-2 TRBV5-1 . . TGCGCCAGCAGCTTGGTCGCAGTACTAGCAGGCACCGGGGAGCTGTTTTTT CASSLVAVLAGTGELFF
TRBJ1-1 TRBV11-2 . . TGTGCCAGCAGCTTAGGGGCGTGGGAAGCTTTCTTT CASSLGAWEAFF
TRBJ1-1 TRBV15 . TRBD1 TGTGCCACCAGCATCGGACAGGAGAACACTGAAGCTTTCTTT CATSIGQENTEAFF
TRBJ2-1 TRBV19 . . TGTGCCAGTAGTTCTAGCATCGATGAGCAGTTCTTC CASSSSIDEQFF
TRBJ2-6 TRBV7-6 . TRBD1 TGTGCCAGCAGCCCAAATCCGGGACAGTCTGGGGCCAACGTCCTGACTTTC CASSPNPGQSGANVLTF
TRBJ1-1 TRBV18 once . TGTGCCAGCTCACCACAAACGGTAAGGGGTGGCACTGAAGCTTTCTTT CASSPQTVRGGTEAFF
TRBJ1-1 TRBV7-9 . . TGTGCCAGCAGCTTAGGAGGCCGGAACACTGAAGCTTTCTTT CASSLGGRNTEAFF
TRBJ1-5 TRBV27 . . TGTGCCAGCAGTTTACAGGGTCTAAATCAGCCCCAGCATTTT CASSLQGLNQPQHF
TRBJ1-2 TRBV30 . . TGTGCCTGGGGACTCCTAAGGGTCTACACCTTC CAWGLLRVYTF
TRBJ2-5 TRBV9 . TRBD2 TGTGCCAGCAGCGTGGGACTAGCGTACCAAGAGACCCAGTACTTC CASSVGLAYQETQYF
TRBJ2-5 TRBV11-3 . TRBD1 TGTGCCAGCAGCTTTGACAGGGGGCGCTGGGAGACCCAGTACTTC CASSFDRGRWETQYF
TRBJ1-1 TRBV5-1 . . TGCGCCAGCAGCACCCCTGTCGGGCGGGAAGCAGACACTGAAGCTTTCTTT CASSTPVGREADTEAFF
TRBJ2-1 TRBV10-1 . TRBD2 TGCGCCAGACCTGGGAGGGTCCGGGCGGATGAGCAGTTCTTC CARPGRVRADEQFF
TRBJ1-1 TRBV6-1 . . TGTGCCAGCAGTGAATATATTGGGCTACAGGGCACTGAAGCTTTCTTT CASSEYIGLQGTEAFF
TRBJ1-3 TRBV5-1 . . TGCGCCAGCAGCCCCGTTGGACAGATTGGAAACACCATATATTTT CASSPVGQIGNTIYF
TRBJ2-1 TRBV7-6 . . TGTGCCAGCAGCCAAACGACAGTGAGCTCCTACAATGAGCAGTTCTTC CASSQTTVSSYNEQFF
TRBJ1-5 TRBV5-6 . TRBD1 TGTGCCAGCAGCCCCGACAGGGGCCAGCCCCAGCATTTT CASSPDRGQPQHF
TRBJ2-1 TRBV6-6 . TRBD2 TGTGCCAGCAGTTACTATACGGGAGGGCCGTCGTTCTTC CASSYYTGGPSFF
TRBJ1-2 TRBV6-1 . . TGTGCCAGCAGTGTACCGACAGTTTATGGCTACACCTTC CASSVPTVYGYTF
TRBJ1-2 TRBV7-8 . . TGTGCCAGCAGCACAGGCCCGATCGGTGGCTACACCTTC CASSTGPIGGYTF
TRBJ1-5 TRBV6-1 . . TGTGCCAGCAGTGTCGGGGAGGGGGGGCAGCCCCAGCATTTT CASSVGEGGQPQHF